This T cell receptor (beta chain) was documented in a study of graft-versus-host responses after intestinal transplantation. On this clone: Its specificity is not known.

Sequenced by immunoSEQ multiplex PCR; TCRdb stores in-frame clones only, minus some. The sample carries around 90,000 clones, over 80% recorded once. The germline CDR1 and CDR2 sequences are MNHEY and SVGAGI. Trimming left V 6 bases short and J 0 bases short, with 12 bases between. The length of the CDR3 is 14 residues. The source of this sequence is a human donor who was the organ donor for an intestinal transplant. The sample in question was unstimulated CD8+ T cells sorted from spleen or lymph node cells, obtained before transplant. The chain joins TRBV6-5 to TRBJ2-7; the D is unclear. The CDR3, as DNA: TGTGCCAGCAGAATAGCCCTGCTCTCCTACGAGCAGTACTTC. It translates to CASRIALLSYEQYF.